These T cell receptor beta chains were read from a single sample in a study of Ad26.COV2.S vaccination and SARS-CoV-2 variants. Clones were sequenced by immunoSEQ multiplex PCR, and TCRdb holds only the in-frame ones, with some missing. This table has about 420,000 clones, roughly 90% appearing once. This material consisted of peripheral blood, taken in a trial of Ad26.COV2.S vaccine versus placebo. These receptor sequences come from a person aged 18 to 65 who received the Ad26.COV2.S COVID-19 vaccine or a placebo. The CDR3 runs from the conserved cysteine through the conserved F or W. A D gene is named only where the DNA matches it firmly. Clone size is shown for a subset of rows, as once, few, many or a class of expanded clone.

V gene: TRBV6-2/TRBV6-3; clone size: -; D gene: TRBD2; J gene: TRBJ2-2; CDR3 DNA: TGTGCCAGCAGCCCTAGCGGGGGGTTCGACGGGGAGCTGTTTTTT; CDR3 protein: CASSPSGGFDGELFF
V gene: TRBV29-1; clone size: -; D gene: -; J gene: TRBJ1-3; CDR3 DNA: TGCAGCGTTGAAGATCGCGTCGGGGAAAAAGGGTCTGGAAACACCATATATTTT; CDR3 protein: CSVEDRVGEKGSGNTIYF
V gene: TRBV7-2; clone size: -; D gene: TRBD2; J gene: TRBJ2-3; CDR3 DNA: TGTGCCAGCAGCCCCGATCGGACTAGCCGTACAGATACGCAGTATTTT; CDR3 protein: CASSPDRTSRTDTQYF
V gene: TRBV5-4; clone size: -; D gene: -; J gene: TRBJ2-6; CDR3 DNA: TGTGCCAGCAGCTTGCAAACTGGGGCCAACGTCCTGACTTTC; CDR3 protein: CASSLQTGANVLTF
V gene: TRBV7-3; clone size: -; D gene: -; J gene: TRBJ2-2; CDR3 DNA: TGTGCCAGCAGCTTACGGCGGAGCACCGGGGAGCTGTTTTTT; CDR3 protein: CASSLRRSTGELFF
V gene: TRBV30; clone size: once; D gene: -; J gene: TRBJ1-1; CDR3 DNA: TGTGCCTGGAGTTTACCGGCTGCGGTTGCTTTCTTT; CDR3 protein: CAWSLPAAVAFF
V gene: TRBV4-1; clone size: -; D gene: TRBD2; J gene: TRBJ2-3; CDR3 DNA: TGCGCCAGCAGCCAAGACCGGGGAGGGAAGGGCGTCGATACGCAGTATTTT; CDR3 protein: CASSQDRGGKGVDTQYF
V gene: TRBV30; clone size: -; D gene: TRBD1; J gene: TRBJ1-4; CDR3 DNA: TGTGCCTGGTCGCCCCCCCAGGGGGGTGGTGAAAAACTGTTTTTT; CDR3 protein: CAWSPPQGGGEKLFF
V gene: TRBV7-2; clone size: -; D gene: TRBD1; J gene: TRBJ2-3; CDR3 DNA: TGTGCCAGCAGGGGACAGAGGGGGAAGGGCGCAGATACGCAGTATTTT; CDR3 protein: CASRGQRGKGADTQYF
V gene: TRBV5-1; clone size: -; D gene: -; J gene: TRBJ2-3; CDR3 DNA: TGCGCCAGCAGCTTGGTGGCAGGACGACAGAGCACAGATACGCAGTATTTT; CDR3 protein: CASSLVAGRQSTDTQYF
V gene: TRBV2; clone size: few; D gene: -; J gene: TRBJ2-7; CDR3 DNA: TGTGCCAGCGAGGAGTACTACGAGCAGTACTTC; CDR3 protein: CASEEYYEQYF
V gene: TRBV19; clone size: once; D gene: TRBD1; J gene: TRBJ2-3; CDR3 DNA: TGTGCCAGTAGTTCGGGGACAGTTGATACGCAGTATTTT; CDR3 protein: CASSSGTVDTQYF
V gene: TRBV7-3; clone size: -; D gene: -; J gene: TRBJ1-5; CDR3 DNA: TGTGCCAGCATCAACCGGGATTTTAATCAGCCCCAGCATTTT; CDR3 protein: CASINRDFNQPQHF